These 9 T cell receptor beta chains originate from one sample sequenced in a study of spatial heterogeneity in lung cancer. TCRdb reanalysed the 5' RACE reads using MiXCR and keeps one entry per CDR3 protein. The sample consists of 40,000 to 55,000 distinct CDR3 sequences, around 13% of them appearing once. Time point reported: sample taken at primary tumor resection. In each case, whole RNA from tumor, nontumor lung or frozen PBMC was sequenced unsorted. The sample was PBMCs, taken at surgery. These receptors were collected from a male donor with early-stage non-small cell lung cancer.

To note about this clonotype: A much larger clone lies one base from this, so it may be a read error. The V call is TRBV29-1, the J call TRBJ2-1; 9 bases match TRBD2. CDR3 length: 15 amino acids. CDR1 and CDR2 (germline): SQVTM, ANQGSEA. The CDR3 nucleotides read TGCAGCATTGAAGGCGGCGGGGGGGCGTACAATGAGCAGTTCTTC. Its protein product is CSIEGGGGAYNEQFF.

This clonotype was counted a few times. The chain couples TRBV2 to TRBJ2-3; no clear D gene. The CDR3 spans 10 residues. V was trimmed by 10 bases and J by 2 bases, leaving 4 bases between them. Germline CDR1 and CDR2: SNHLY and FYNNEI. In nucleotides, the CDR3 is TGTGCCATATCCACAGATACGCAGTATTTT. Protein sequence: CAISTDTQYF.

There are many counts of this clonotype. The chain carries TRBV19 and TRBJ2-2; 9 bases agree with TRBD2. The CDR3 loop spans 16 amino acids. V lost 6 bases to trimming and J lost 5 bases; unmatched junction nucleotides: 10. Germline V lookup: CDR1 LNHDA, CDR2 SQIVND (reference sequence). In DNA form, the CDR3 reads TGTGCCAGTAGGCTGGCGGAGCGGGAGGATACCGGGGAGCTGTTTTTT. The encoded protein is CASRLAEREDTGELFF.

This clonotype has a count of ten or more. In nucleotides, the CDR3 is TGTGCCAGCAGTTACCAGAGGGGGAAAGAGACCCAGTACTTC. Translation gives CASSYQRGKETQYF. V gene TRBV6-6 combines with J gene TRBJ2-5, with D perhaps TRBD1 (6 bases). V was shortened by 2 bases and J by 3 bases, with 10 bases between the two germline ends. CDR1 MNHNY and CDR2 SVGAGI come from the germline V gene (reference sequence). This CDR3 has 14 amino acids.

The chain carries TRBV3-1 and TRBJ2-7, with 9 bases that match TRBD1. V was clipped by 4 bases and J by 3 bases; unmatched bases: 4. CDR1 LGHDT and CDR2 YNNKEL come from the germline V gene (reference sequence). The CDR3 loop spans 14 amino acids. The CDR3 sequence is CASSPRDRDYEQYF. In nucleotides, the CDR3 is TGTGCCAGCAGCCCCCGGGACAGGGACTACGAGCAGTACTTC.

The genes are TRBV9 and TRBJ2-5, with 10 nucleotides matching TRBD2. This CDR3 is built from 16 residues. The V segment lost 5 bases and the J segment 5 bases; nucleotides outside the gene matches: 12. The germline gives CDR1 SGDLS, CDR2 YYNGEE. The chain's CDR3 is CASSGIIAGGSETQYF. CDR3 DNA: TGTGCCAGCAGTGGGATTATAGCGGGGGGATCGGAGACCCAGTACTTC.

The chain uses TRBV21-1 and TRBJ1-1; TRBD1 reflects the table's D call only, with no check against the DNA. TRBV21-1 is a recognized pseudogene. There are 16 residues in the CDR3. The chain's CDR3 is CASSKVSGQGGTEAFF. The DNA of the CDR3 is TGTGCCAGCAGCAAAGTAAGCGGACAGGGAGGGACTGAAGCTTTCTTT.

This clonotype was recorded many times. V is TRBV9 and J is TRBJ2-5; 8 bases are shared with TRBD1. The J segment lost 2 bases and the V segment lost 3 bases, leaving 3 bases of the junction unmatched. Germline CDR1 SGDLS, CDR2 YYNGEE. This CDR3 is 14 amino acids long. The CDR3 here is CASSERQGQETQYF. CDR3 sequence (DNA): TGTGCCAGCAGCGAGAGACAGGGGCAAGAGACCCAGTACTTC.

This clonotype was found many times. The rearrangement uses TRBV9 and TRBJ2-4; 7 bases are a match to TRBD2. The CDR3 consists of 16 residues. Trimming at V came to 4 bases and at J to 1 base, leaving 8 bases not matched to a gene. Germline CDR1 is SGDLS and CDR2 is YYNGEE. CDR3: CASSHGAGAAKNIQYF. In DNA, the CDR3 is TGTGCCAGCAGCCACGGTGCGGGAGCGGCCAAAAACATTCAGTACTTC. The full variable domain, rest sourced from reference TRBV9 and TRBJ2-4, is DSGVTQTPKHLITATGQRVTLRCSPRSGDLSVYWYQQSLDQGLQFLIQYYNGEERAKGNILERFSAQQFPDLHSELNLSSLELGDSALYFCASSHGAGAAKNIQYFGAGTRLSVL.